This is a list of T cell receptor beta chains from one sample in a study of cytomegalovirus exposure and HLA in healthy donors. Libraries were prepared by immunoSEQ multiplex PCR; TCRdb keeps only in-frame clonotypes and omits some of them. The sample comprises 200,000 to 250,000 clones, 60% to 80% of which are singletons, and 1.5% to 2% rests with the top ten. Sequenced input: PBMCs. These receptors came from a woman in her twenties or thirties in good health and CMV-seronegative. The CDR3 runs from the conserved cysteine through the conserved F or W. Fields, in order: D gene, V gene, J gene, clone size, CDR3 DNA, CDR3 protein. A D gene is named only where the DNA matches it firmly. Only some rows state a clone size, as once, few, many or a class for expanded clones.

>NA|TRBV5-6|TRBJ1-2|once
TGTGCCAGCAGCTCCCCAGCCGGGAACTATGGCTACACCTTC
CASSSPAGNYGYTF
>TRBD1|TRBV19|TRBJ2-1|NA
TGTGCCAGTAGTATTCGACAGGGGGCTGGCAATGAGCAGTTCTTC
CASSIRQGAGNEQFF
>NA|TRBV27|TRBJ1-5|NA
TGTGCCAGCAGAATGGTGGCAGGGGATCAGCCCCAGCATTTT
CASRMVAGDQPQHF
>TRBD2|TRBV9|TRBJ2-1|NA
TGTGCCAGCAGCGCCCCGACTAGCGGCAATGAGCAGTTCTTC
CASSAPTSGNEQFF
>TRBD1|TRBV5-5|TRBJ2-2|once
TGTGTCAGCAGCGTGATCCCGGGACAGGGGTACACCGGGGAGCTGTTTTTT
CVSSVIPGQGYTGELFF
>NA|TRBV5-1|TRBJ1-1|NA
TGCGCCAGCCAGCGGTACGGAGGCATGAACACTGAAGCTTTCTTT
CASQRYGGMNTEAFF
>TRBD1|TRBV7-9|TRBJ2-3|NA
TGTGCCAGCAGCCCGGGTAGGGACAGCTACACAGATACGCAGTATTTT
CASSPGRDSYTDTQYF
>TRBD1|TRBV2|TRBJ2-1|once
TGTGCCACCCCCCGGGACAGGGAATACAATGAGCAGTTCTTC
CATPRDREYNEQFF
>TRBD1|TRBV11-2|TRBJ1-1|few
TGTGCCAGCAGCTTATCCGGGACAGCGAACACTGAAGCTTTCTTT
CASSLSGTANTEAFF
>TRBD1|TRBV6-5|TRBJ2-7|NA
TGTGCCAGCAGTTACATGACAGGGGGTGGCTACGAGCAGTACTTC
CASSYMTGGGYEQYF
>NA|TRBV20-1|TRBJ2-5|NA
TGCAGTGCTAGAGGATTGCGGGACCAGTACTTC
CSARGLRDQYF
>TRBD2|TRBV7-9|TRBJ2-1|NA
TGTGCCAGCAGCGGGGGGGGTGACCCCCATGTCTATGAGCAGTTCTTC
CASSGGGDPHVYEQFF
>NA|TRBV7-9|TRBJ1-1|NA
TGTGCCAGCAGCAATAAATCCGGGAACACTGAAGCTTTCTTT
CASSNKSGNTEAFF
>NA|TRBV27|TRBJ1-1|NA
TGTGCCAGCAGTTTTGCAGGAAACACTGAAGCTTTCTTT
CASSFAGNTEAFF
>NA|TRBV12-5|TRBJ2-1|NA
TGTGCTAGTGGTTTGACGGTGTCGAGCTCCTACAATGAGCAGTTCTTC
CASGLTVSSSYNEQFF
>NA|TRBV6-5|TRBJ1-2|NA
TGTGCCAGCAGCAGAGGGCTTCATGGCTACACCTTC
CASSRGLHGYTF
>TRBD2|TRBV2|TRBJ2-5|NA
TGTGCCAGCAGGGGACTAGCGGAAGGCCCTAAGGAGACCCAGTACTTC
CASRGLAEGPKETQYF
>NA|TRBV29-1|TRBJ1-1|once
TGCAGCGTTGTAAGGGGTGTGACTGAAGCTTTCTTT
CSVVRGVTEAFF
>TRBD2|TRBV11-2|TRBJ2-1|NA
TGTGCCAGCAGCTGGACTAGCGGAAACAATGAGCAGTTCTTC
CASSWTSGNNEQFF
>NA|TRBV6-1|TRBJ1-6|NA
TGTGCCACCACCTTACCAGGGTATAATTCACCCCTCCACTTT
CATTLPGYNSPLHF
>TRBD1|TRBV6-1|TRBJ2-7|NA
TGTGCCAGCAGTGACAGGGGGCTATACGAGCAGTACTTC
CASSDRGLYEQYF
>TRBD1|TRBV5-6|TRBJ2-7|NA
TGTGCCAGCAGCTTGGCGGACAGGGTGGACCGGCAGTACTTC
CASSLADRVDRQYF
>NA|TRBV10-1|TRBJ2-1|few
TGCGCCAGCAGTGAGTCGTACGGCAATGAGCAGTTCTTC
CASSESYGNEQFF
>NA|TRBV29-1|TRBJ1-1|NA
TGCAGCGTTGAGGGTGCCAGAGGAACTGAAGCTTTCTTT
CSVEGARGTEAFF
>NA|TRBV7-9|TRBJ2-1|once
TGTTCCAGCAGCCTTGGGGACACGAGCTCCTACAATGAGCAGTTCTTC
CSSSLGDTSSYNEQFF
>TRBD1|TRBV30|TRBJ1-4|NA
TGTGCCTGGAGTGTGGGTGGACAGGGGGACGGAAAACTGTTTTTT
CAWSVGGQGDGKLFF
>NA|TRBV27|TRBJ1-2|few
TGTGCCAGCAGTTTCCGGGCCGGGGGCTATGGCTACACCTTC
CASSFRAGGYGYTF
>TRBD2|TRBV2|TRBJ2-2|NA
TGTGCCAGCAAGATTTTACGGGAGGGCGGGGAGCTGTTTTTT
CASKILREGGELFF
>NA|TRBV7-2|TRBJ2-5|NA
TGTGCCAGCAGCTTTCAGGGTCTGGAGACCCAGTACTTC
CASSFQGLETQYF
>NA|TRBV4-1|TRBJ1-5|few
TGCGCCAGCAGCCGGACGGTCGCGGGACAGCCCCAGCATTTT
CASSRTVAGQPQHF
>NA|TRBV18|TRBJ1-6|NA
TGTGCCAGCTCACCAGGGGAGGGTAATTCACCCCTCCACTTT
CASSPGEGNSPLHF
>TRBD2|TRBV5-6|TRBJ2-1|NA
TGTGCCAGCAGCCTTAGCGGGAGATATTACAATGAGCAGTTCTTC
CASSLSGRYYNEQFF
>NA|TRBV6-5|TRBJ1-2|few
TGTGCCAGCAGCCAGGGAGGGCGGGGCTATGGCTACACCTTC
CASSQGGRGYGYTF
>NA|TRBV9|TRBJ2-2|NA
TGTGCCAGCAGCGTAGGCGTGGGGCAGGGCAACGGGGAGCTGTTTTTT
CASSVGVGQGNGELFF
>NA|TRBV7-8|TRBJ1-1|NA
TGTGCCAGCAGCCCCCGACAGACTGAAGCTTTCTTT
CASSPRQTEAFF
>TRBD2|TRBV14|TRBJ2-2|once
TGTGCCAGCAGCTTCCTGAGGGGCGGGAGTGACACCGGGGAGCTGCTTTTT
CASSFLRGGSDTGELLF
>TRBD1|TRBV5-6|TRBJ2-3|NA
TGTGCCAGCACCCGGGACAGGGGGCTTGGAGATACGCAGTATTTT
CASTRDRGLGDTQYF
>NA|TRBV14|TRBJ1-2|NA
TGTGCCAGCAGCCAAGATGTGCGGTTACACTATGGCTACACCTTC
CASSQDVRLHYGYTF
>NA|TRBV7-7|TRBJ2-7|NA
TGTGCTAGCAGCCCGACGATGAGGGACGAGCAGTACTTC
CASSPTMRDEQYF
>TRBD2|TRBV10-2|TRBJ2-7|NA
TGCGCCAGCCTTTTTAGCGGGGGAGACTACGAGCAGTACTTC
CASLFSGGDYEQYF
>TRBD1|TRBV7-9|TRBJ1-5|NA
TGTGCCAGCAGCTCCGGGACAGGACATAATCGATACAATCAGCCCCAGCATTTT
CASSSGTGHNRYNQPQHF
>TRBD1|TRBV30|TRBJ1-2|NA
TGTGCCTGGAGTGCCGGGACAGGGGGCCATGGCTACACCTTC
CAWSAGTGGHGYTF
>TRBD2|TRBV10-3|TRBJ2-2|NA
TGTGCCATCAGGAAAGCGGGACCCCTGGACACCGGGGAGCTGTTTTTT
CAIRKAGPLDTGELFF
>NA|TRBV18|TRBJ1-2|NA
TGTGCCAGCTCACCGTCAACAGGGACCGACTATGGCTACACCTTC
CASSPSTGTDYGYTF
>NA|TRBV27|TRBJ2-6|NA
TGTGCCAGCAGTCTCCGGGACACTGGGGCCAACGTCCTGACTTTC
CASSLRDTGANVLTF
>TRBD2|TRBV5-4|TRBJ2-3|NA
TGTGCCAGCAGCTTGGCCTTGGCGGGGGGCAACACAGATACGCAGTATTTT
CASSLALAGGNTDTQYF
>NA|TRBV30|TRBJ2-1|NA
TGTGCCCAGGACACATCAGGGAATGAGCAGTTCTTC
CAQDTSGNEQFF
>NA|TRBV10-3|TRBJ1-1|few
TGTGCCATCAGTGGGCCTGAGGACACTGAAGCTTTCTTT
CAISGPEDTEAFF
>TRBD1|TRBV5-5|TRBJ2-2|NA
TGTGCCAGCAGCGTGATCCCGGGACAGGGGTACACCGGGGAGCTGTTTTTT
CASSVIPGQGYTGELFF
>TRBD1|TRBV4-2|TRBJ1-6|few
TGTGCCAGCAGCCAGGCAGGGGGCAATAATTCACCCCTCCACTTT
CASSQAGGNNSPLHF
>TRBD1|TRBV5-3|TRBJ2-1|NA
TGTGCCAGAAGCTTCCCTTCACCACCCGACAGGGATAATGAGCAGTTCTTC
CARSFPSPPDRDNEQFF
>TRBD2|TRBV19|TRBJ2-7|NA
TGTGCCAGTAGTATCCTGGCTAGCGGGGGTGTCTCCTACGAGCAGTACTTC
CASSILASGGVSYEQYF
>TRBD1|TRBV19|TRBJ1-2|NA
TGTGCCAGTCGGGGACAGGGTCGAATCACCTTC
CASRGQGRITF
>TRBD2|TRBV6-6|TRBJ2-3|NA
TGTGCCAGCAATCCGCTAGCGGTCGTCACAGATACGCAGTATTTT
CASNPLAVVTDTQYF